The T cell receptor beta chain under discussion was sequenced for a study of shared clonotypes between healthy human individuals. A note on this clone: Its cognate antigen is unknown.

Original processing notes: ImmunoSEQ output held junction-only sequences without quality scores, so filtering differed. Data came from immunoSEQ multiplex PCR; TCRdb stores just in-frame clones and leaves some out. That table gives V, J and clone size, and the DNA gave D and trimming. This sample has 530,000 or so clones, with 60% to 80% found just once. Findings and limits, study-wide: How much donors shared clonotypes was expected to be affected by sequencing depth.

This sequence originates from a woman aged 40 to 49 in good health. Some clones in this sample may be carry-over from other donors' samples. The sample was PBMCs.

The CDR3 spells CASRSRRATEAFF. The CDR3, as DNA: TGTGCCAGTAGGTCTCGGAGGGCCACTGAAGCTTTCTTT. The rearrangement links TRBV19 to TRBJ1-1; D not certain. Germline V gives CDR1 LNHDA, CDR2 SQIVND (reference sequence). V gave up 6 bases and J gave up 4 bases, with 12 bases separating them. The CDR3 is made up of 13 amino acids.